This paragraph covers one TCR beta chain sequence. The method was immunoSEQ multiplex PCR; TCRdb's version includes in-frame clones alone and lacks a portion of them. Of 80,000 or so clones listed, roughly 94% are singletons. The CDR3 covers 15 residues. Germline-derived CDR1 and CDR2 are MNHEY and SVGAGI. Trimming shortened V by 6 bases and J by 7 bases, and 16 bases separated the two germline ends. This sample was included in a study of control samples from healthy donors and cancer patients. This sequence was found in a woman aged 40 to 50 in good health. The sequencing input was blood. The gene calls are TRBV6-5 and TRBJ1-6, with TRBD1 as a possible D gene (6 bases). CDR3 protein: CASRGPGHLNSPLHF. For the CDR3, the DNA is TGTGCCAGCAGGGGACCGGGACACCTAAATTCACCCCTCCACTTT.